This TCR beta chain appears in the sequencing data of a study of blood T cell repertoires in COVID-19. Across the whole study: The United States, Italy and Spain were the sources of the acute and convalescent COVID-19 samples. Nucleic acid was either cDNA or gDNA, and it came from T cells, B-cell-depleted T cells, or PBMCs.

The CDR3 length is 18 residues. V was pared by 2 bases and J by 4 bases, with 8 bases of the junction left unmatched. From germline, CDR1 is LNHNV and CDR2 YYDKDF (reference sequence). In the original analysis: The authors estimated nucleated cell counts from reference gene primer amplification. Clones were sequenced by immunoSEQ multiplex PCR, and TCRdb holds only the in-frame ones, with some missing. V and J calls and clone size are copied from that table; D and trimming were computed from the DNA. The top ten hold nearly 20% of the sample, which has over 80,000 clones, roughly 86% seen once. The receptor comes from a human donor in a cohort sampled during active COVID-19. The chain uses TRBV15 and TRBJ2-6; TRBD1 matches 10 bases. Input material: peripheral blood. CDR3 nucleotide sequence: TGTGCCACCAGCAGATTGGGGACAGGGGCGGTGGGGGCCAACGTCCTGACTTTC. Translating it yields CATSRLGTGAVGANVLTF.